The 29 T cell receptor beta chains below all came from one sample that was sequenced in a study of T cell responses to AZD1222 COVID-19 vaccine. TCRdb keeps only in-frame clones here, not all; method: immunoSEQ multiplex PCR. Here the sample spans about 150,000 clones, roughly 90% being singletons. Specimen: peripheral blood, collected 28 days after the second AZD1222 dose. These TCRs come from an adult who received the AZD1222 COVID-19 vaccine.

This clone was seen just once. The chain carries TRBV28 and TRBJ2-2; D gene ambiguous. Germline CDR1 MDHEN, CDR2 SYDVKM. V was clipped by 1 base and J by 4 bases, with 1 base between them. This CDR3 comprises 12 residues. CDR3 nucleotides: TGTGCCAGCAGTTTATTCACCGGGGAGCTGTTTTTT. Translation: CASSLFTGELFF.

V is TRBV6-6 and J is TRBJ1-2, with 10 bases identical to TRBD1. Germline V CDR1 and CDR2: MNHNY, SVGAGI (reference sequence). The V gene end was trimmed by 5 bases and the J gene end by 5 bases; junction bases not matched to a gene: 5. The CDR3 consists of 14 residues. The CDR3 bases are TGTGCCAGCAGTCAAGGACAGGGGGGTTATGGCTACACCTTC. This gives the protein CASSQGQGGYGYTF.

The rearrangement joins TRBV11-3 to TRBJ2-7; 8 nucleotides agree with TRBD1. The V gene's germline CDR1 is SGHNT and CDR2 YENEEA. The CDR3 length is 15 residues. V dropped 5 bases and J dropped 2; count of bases not matched to a gene: 8. CDR3 protein: CASSPGQGITYEQYF. CDR3 DNA: TGTGCCAGCAGCCCAGGACAGGGCATTACCTACGAGCAGTACTTC.

This clone was seen once. The gene calls are TRBV12-3 or TRBV12-4 and TRBJ1-2, with 7 nucleotides matching TRBD1. The CDR3 consists of 13 residues. V trimming: 3 bases; J trimming: 3 bases; junction bases outside the gene matches: 1. Here the CDR3 reads CASSLGTDYGYTF. As DNA, the CDR3 is TGTGCCAGCAGTTTGGGGACAGACTATGGCTACACCTTC.

The CDR3: CASSSDPGGGNTEAFF. For the CDR3, the DNA is TGCGCCAGCAGCTCTGATCCCGGGGGAGGGAACACTGAAGCTTTCTTT. The genes are TRBV5-1 and TRBJ1-1; maybe TRBD1 (5 bases). This CDR3 spans 16 amino acids. Trimming removed 3 bases from V and 1 base from J, with 16 bases in between. CDR1 and CDR2 (germline): SGHRS, YFSETQ.

The chain is built from TRBV5-1 and TRBJ2-7; TRBD1 or TRBD2 may be the D gene (5 bases each). This CDR3 is 14 amino acids long. The V end was cut by 3 bases, the J end by 2 bases, with 12 bases between. Germline V gene lookup returns CDR1 SGHRS and CDR2 YFSETQ. In DNA form, the CDR3 reads TGCGCCAGCAGCTCTCAGGGACCTCCCTACGAGCAGTACTTC. Protein sequence: CASSSQGPPYEQYF.

V is TRBV11-3 and J is TRBJ1-2; D is unclear. With 5 bases removed from V and 0 bases from J, the gap between germline ends came to 10 bases. This CDR3 spans 14 amino acids. Germline CDR1 SGHNT, CDR2 YENEEA. The CDR3 reads CASSRDGANYGYTF. The CDR3 region has the DNA TGTGCCAGCAGCCGCGATGGGGCTAACTATGGCTACACCTTC.

Remarks on this clone: At the DNA level, this CDR3 is encoded by other sequences in the same sample as well. The chain employs TRBV19 and TRBJ1-5; 9 bases fit TRBD1. CDR1 is LNHDA and CDR2 is SQIVND in the germline V gene (reference sequence). V was pared by 4 bases and J by 7 bases, with 5 bases of the junction left unmatched. CDR3 length equals 14 residues. The DNA for the CDR3 is TGTGCCAGTAGTACTACAGGGGGCGGGCAGCCCCAGCATTTT. It is translated as CASSTTGGGQPQHF.

V is TRBV5-1 and J is TRBJ2-7, with 12 positions matching TRBD2. In germline, CDR1 is SGHRS, CDR2 YFSETQ. V lost 2 bases to trimming and J lost 5 bases; unmatched junction nucleotides: 5. This CDR3 comprises 15 residues. CDR3 in amino acids: CASSLPLAGGHEQYF. The CDR3 DNA reads as TGCGCCAGCAGCTTACCACTAGCGGGAGGACACGAGCAGTACTTC.

V is TRBV10-3 and J is TRBJ2-7; TRBD2 aligns across 10 bases. There are 15 residues in the CDR3. The germline V gene has CDR1 ENHRY and CDR2 SYGVKD. The J segment lost 7 bases and the V segment lost 10 bases, leaving 16 bases of the junction unmatched. CDR3 in amino acids: CATQTLSGRALEQYF. The CDR3 DNA reads TGTGCCACCCAAACGTTGAGCGGGAGGGCTTTGGAGCAGTACTTC.

The rearrangement joins TRBV28 to TRBJ1-5; D call uncertain. V was clipped by 4 bases and J by 3 bases, with 16 bases between them. Looked up from germline, CDR1 is MDHEN and CDR2 is SYDVKM. CDR3 size: 16 residues. The CDR3 reads CASSSLQLIPNQPQHF. The CDR3 nucleotides are TGTGCCAGCAGTTCCCTCCAGCTTATCCCCAATCAGCCCCAGCATTTT.

The rearrangement uses TRBV6-5 and TRBJ2-1, with 10 bases identical to TRBD2. This CDR3 spans 14 amino acids. Germline assignment: CDR1 MNHEY and CDR2 SVGAGI. The trim removed 6 bases at V and 8 bases at J, leaving 7 bases unmatched. CDR3 nucleotide sequence: TGTGCCAGCAGCTCCGTAGCGGGAGGTGATGAGCAGTTCTTC. Amino acids: CASSSVAGGDEQFF.

V usage is TRBV24-1 and J usage is TRBJ2-6; tentatively, D is TRBD1 (5 bases). Trimming shortened V by 7 bases and J by 6 bases, and 30 bases separated the two germline ends. CDR1 KGHDR and CDR2 SFDVKD come from the germline V gene. The CDR3 length is 20 residues. The CDR3 DNA reads TGTGCCACCAGCGACCGACAGTTTCCAACTCCGAATACTCTGGCCAACGTCCTGACTTTC. Protein: CATSDRQFPTPNTLANVLTF.

The chain links TRBV27 to TRBJ1-2; TRBD1 matches 7 bases. Germline trimming cut 8 bases from V and 5 bases from J; bases unmatched to any gene: 11. This CDR3 spans 14 amino acids. In germline, CDR1 is MNHEY, CDR2 SMNVEV (reference sequence). CDR3 sequence reads: CASAPRTGVYGYTF. The DNA for the CDR3 is TGTGCCAGCGCTCCGAGGACAGGTGTGTATGGCTACACCTTC.

The J gene is TRBJ1-5, the V gene TRBV10-3, with 8 bases lining up with TRBD1. The germline V gene encodes CDR1 ENHRY and CDR2 SYGVKD. V dropped 4 bases and J dropped 9; count of bases not matched to a gene: 14. This CDR3 spans 16 amino acids. The CDR3 is CAISGTIDRGLGPQHF. The CDR3, as DNA: TGTGCCATCAGTGGGACCATAGACAGGGGCCTAGGGCCCCAGCATTTT.

The rearrangement joins TRBV27 to TRBJ2-1, with TRBD2 identical over 7 bases. V lost 3 bases to trimming and J lost 0 bases; unmatched junction nucleotides: 14. Germline V CDR1 and CDR2: MNHEY, SMNVEV (reference sequence). The CDR3 covers 19 residues. For the CDR3, the DNA is TGTGCCAGCAGTTTGGGCGGGAGAAGGTACCAGAGCTCCTACAATGAGCAGTTCTTC. Translating it yields CASSLGGRRYQSSYNEQFF.

This chain joins TRBV20-1 and TRBJ2-3; D unresolved. CDR1 is DFQATT and CDR2 is SNEGSKA in the germline V gene (reference sequence). This CDR3 region has 11 residues. V lost 7 bases to trimming and J lost 3 bases, with 8 bases between them. CDR3 coding DNA: TGCAGTGTAAGGGTAACAGATACGCAGTATTTT. Its protein is CSVRVTDTQYF.

V is TRBV28 and J is TRBJ2-1, with 7 positions matching TRBD2. V lost 6 bases, J lost 8 bases, and 13 bases stayed unmatched. Looked up from germline, CDR1 is MDHEN and CDR2 is SYDVKM. This CDR3 is 15 amino acids long. The CDR3 here is CASSTPGEGPYEQFF. DNA of the CDR3: TGTGCCAGCAGCACCCCTGGGGAGGGCCCCTATGAGCAGTTCTTC.

The gene calls are TRBV19 and TRBJ1-4; D is unresolved. CDR1 and CDR2 from the germline V gene are LNHDA and SQIVND (reference sequence). This CDR3 region has 14 residues. V lost 7 bases and J lost 7, with 16 bases in between. The DNA of the CDR3 is TGTGCCAGTACCTTTTTGCACCCTCCTGAAAAACTGTTTTTT. It encodes CASTFLHPPEKLFF.

CDR3 bases: TGCGCCAGCAGTGAATCGGGGGGCGGACAGCCCCAGCATTTT. Translated, it gives CASSESGGGQPQHF. The chain links TRBV10-1 to TRBJ1-5; the D gene is possibly TRBD1 (6 bases). Germline loops: CDR1 WNHNN, CDR2 SYGVQD (reference sequence). This CDR3 contains 14 residues. The ends were cut back, 3 bases at V and 7 bases at J, with 13 bases in the middle.

The CDR3 is CASSQVNERIEVGLFF. CDR3 in DNA: TGCGCCAGCAGCCAAGTAAACGAGAGAATCGAGGTGGGGTTGTTTTTT. The genes are TRBV4-3 and TRBJ1-4; no definite D call. The germline V gene has CDR1 LGHNA and CDR2 YSLEER. The CDR3 covers 16 residues. V shed 1 base and J shed 15 bases, with 24 bases lying between them.

The rearrangement uses TRBV6-2 or TRBV6-3 and TRBJ1-4; 9 bases match TRBD1. CDR3 length equals 14 residues. V trimming: 6 bases; J trimming: 7 bases; junction bases outside the gene matches: 6. Germline V CDR1 and CDR2: MNHEY, SVGEGT. CDR3 loop: CASSAGQGSEKLFF. CDR3 in DNA: TGTGCCAGCAGCGCGGGACAGGGAAGTGAAAAACTGTTTTTT.

The V and J genes are TRBV28 and TRBJ2-5; 10 bases map to TRBD2. The junction had 11 bases not matched to a gene; V was cut back by 8 bases and J by 5 bases. CDR1 is MDHEN and CDR2 is SYDVKM in the germline V gene. The CDR3 extends over 15 amino acids. As DNA, the CDR3 is TGTGCCAGCCTCTCTCTAGCGGGAGTGGGGGAGACCCAGTACTTC. It is translated as CASLSLAGVGETQYF.

The J gene is TRBJ1-2, the V gene TRBV4-1; 7 nucleotides match TRBD1. Per germline, CDR1 MGHRA and CDR2 YSYEKL. This CDR3 is built from 15 residues. Trimming took 4 bases from V and 2 from J; bases not matched to a gene: 7. For the CDR3, the DNA is TGCGCCAGCAGCCTTACATTACAGGGGAACTATGGCTACACCTTC. Translation: CASSLTLQGNYGYTF.

This clone was recorded once. J is TRBJ2-7 and V is TRBV2; D unresolved. The CDR3 totals 11 residues. Per the germline V gene, CDR1 is SNHLY and CDR2 is FYNNEI. Trimming left V 4 bases short and J 1 base short, with 2 bases between. CDR3 DNA: TGTGCCAGCAGTGCATCCTACGAGCAGTACTTC. Protein sequence: CASSASYEQYF.

The rearrangement links TRBV7-8 to TRBJ1-1, with D possibly being TRBD1 (5 bases). The ends were cut back, 1 base at V and 7 bases at J, with 10 bases in the middle. The CDR3 is made up of 13 amino acids. Germline loops: CDR1 SGHVS, CDR2 FQNEAQ. The CDR3 region has the DNA TGTGCCAGCAGCTTAGATTTGACAGTTGAAGCTTTCTTT. Residues: CASSLDLTVEAFF.

The rearrangement uses TRBV7-2 and TRBJ2-7; D is unclear. The CDR3 totals 13 residues. Trimming took off 4 bases at V and 0 bases at J, with 7 bases between the two ends. Germline values: CDR1 SGHTA, CDR2 FQGNSA. Here the CDR3 DNA reads TGTGCCAGCAGCTCGTCTATCTCCTACGAGCAGTACTTC. The encoded protein is CASSSSISYEQYF.

This clone was seen just once. The rearrangement links TRBV28 to TRBJ1-5, with 8 bases lining up with TRBD1. CDR3 length: 15 amino acids. Germline V gives CDR1 MDHEN, CDR2 SYDVKM. The V and J ends lost 5 bases and 5 bases, in that order; junction bases with no gene match: 8. This CDR3 is CASSIRGRGDQPQHF. The CDR3 DNA reads TGTGCCAGCAGTATCAGGGGGCGAGGAGATCAGCCCCAGCATTTT.

This clone was seen a single time. V and J are TRBV7-9 and TRBJ2-7; D remains ambiguous. V lost 2 bases to trimming and J lost 0 bases, with 11 bases between them. The CDR3 sequence is 15 residues long. Per the germline V gene, CDR1 is SEHNR and CDR2 is FQNEAQ (reference sequence). The DNA for the CDR3 is TGTGCCAGCAGCTTAAGAACAGCCCGCTCCTACGAGCAGTACTTC. This sequence encodes CASSLRTARSYEQYF.